This TCR beta chain is from a study of metastatic and nonmetastatic thyroid tumors. Germline loops: CDR1 LGHDT, CDR2 YNNKEL (reference sequence). This CDR3 spans 15 amino acids. TCRdb reanalyzed the PCR reads with MiXCR. The sample gives approximately 38,000 clones, around 17% of which show up once; around 4% is in the top ten. Prior to thyroid surgery, none of the patients had received any treatment. With regard to this clone: The junction differs from germline at one of its ends, possibly a read error.

This clonotype originated in a female donor with papillary thyroid cancer or a benign thyroid nodule (not recorded which). Some clones in this sample may be carry-over from other donors' samples. Sequencing used blood. The chain joins TRBV3-1 to TRBJ1-4; D call uncertain. CDR3 bases: TGTGCCAGCAGCCAAACGCAGCTGCCTAATGAAAAACTGTCTTTT. Amino acid sequence: CASSQTQLPNEKLSF.